This T cell receptor (beta chain) originates from a study of cytomegalovirus exposure and HLA in healthy donors. Overall study results and limits: The authors listed 180 or so TCR beta chains as cytomegalovirus-associated. Reportedly, fewer N-insertions than the approximately 700-donor mean appeared in an Asian-associated ancestry cluster in a later analysis.

For this clone: Its matching antigen is unknown.

PCR employed 60 Vbeta and 13 Jbeta primers. Using immunoSEQ multiplex PCR, the repertoire was profiled, and TCRdb retains in-frame clones only, with some absent. The sample contains roughly 110,000 clones, roughly 82% of which appear only once. Germline CDR1 SGHRS, CDR2 YFSETQ. This CDR3 has 16 residues. V gave up 2 bases and J gave up 2 bases; unmatched junction bases: 6. The V and J genes are TRBV5-1 and TRBJ1-4, with TRBD1 identical over 7 bases. This TCR was sampled from a man aged 50 or older in good health and CMV-seronegative. The sample consisted of PBMCs. The CDR3 region is CASSFNPGQTNEKLFF. The CDR3, as DNA: TGCGCCAGCAGCTTCAATCCGGGACAGACTAATGAAAAACTGTTTTTT.